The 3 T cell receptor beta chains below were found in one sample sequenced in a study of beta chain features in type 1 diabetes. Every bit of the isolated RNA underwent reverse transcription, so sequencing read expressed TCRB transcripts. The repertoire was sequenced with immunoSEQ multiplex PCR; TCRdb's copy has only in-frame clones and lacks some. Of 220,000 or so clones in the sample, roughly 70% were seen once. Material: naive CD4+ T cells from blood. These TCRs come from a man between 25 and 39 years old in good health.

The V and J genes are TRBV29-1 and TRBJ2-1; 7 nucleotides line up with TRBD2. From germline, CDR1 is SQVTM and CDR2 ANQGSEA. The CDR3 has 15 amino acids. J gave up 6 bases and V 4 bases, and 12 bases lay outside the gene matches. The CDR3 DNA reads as TGCAGCGTTGTCGGACTAGTTGGGTCGTTCAATGAGCAGTTCTTC. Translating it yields CSVVGLVGSFNEQFF.

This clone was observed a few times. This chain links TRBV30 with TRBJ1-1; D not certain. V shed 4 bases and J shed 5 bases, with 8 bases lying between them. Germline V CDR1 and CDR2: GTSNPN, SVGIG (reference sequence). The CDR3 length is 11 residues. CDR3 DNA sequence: TGTGCCTGGATCCTGATTACTGAAGCTTTCTTT. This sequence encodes CAWILITEAFF.

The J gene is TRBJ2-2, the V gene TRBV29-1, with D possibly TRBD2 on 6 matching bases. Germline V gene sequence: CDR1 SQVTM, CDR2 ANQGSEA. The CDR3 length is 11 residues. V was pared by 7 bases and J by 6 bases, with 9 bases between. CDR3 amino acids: CSAGGPGELFF. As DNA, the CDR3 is TGCAGCGCCGGAGGGCCCGGGGAGCTGTTTTTT.